The 7 T cell receptor beta chains below were found in one sample sequenced in a study of blood T cell repertoires in COVID-19. Data came from immunoSEQ multiplex PCR; TCRdb stores just in-frame clones and leaves some out. Among roughly 190,000 clones listed, roughly 82% were seen once. The sample comprised peripheral blood. These receptor sequences come from a woman aged 55 to 70 with COVID-19, enrolled during active disease.

This clone was observed once. This chain connects TRBV7-9 to TRBJ1-3; D perhaps matches TRBD1 (6 bases). Germline lookup yields CDR1 SEHNR and CDR2 FQNEAQ (reference sequence). The CDR3 spans 15 residues. V was shortened by 5 bases and J by 0 bases, with 11 bases between the two germline ends. The CDR3 sequence is CASSPTGDSGNTIYF. The CDR3 bases are TGTGCCAGCAGCCCGACAGGCGACTCTGGAAACACCATATATTTT. Combining the CDR3 with reference TRBV7-9 and TRBJ1-3 gives the whole variable domain DTGVSQNPRHKITKRGQNVTFRCDPISEHNRLYWYRQTLGQGPEFLTYFQNEAQLEKSRLLSDRFSAERPKGSFSTLEIQRTEQGDSAMYLCASSPTGDSGNTIYFGEGSWLTVV.

The chain joins TRBV9 to TRBJ2-1, with 10 bases identical to TRBD2. The J segment lost 8 bases and the V segment lost 0 bases, leaving 5 bases of the junction unmatched. From germline, CDR1 is SGDLS and CDR2 YYNGEE. The CDR3 sequence is 15 residues long. CDR3 bases: TGTGCCAGCAGCGTAGGAGGGCTAGCGGGAGATGAGCAGTTCTTC. The encoded protein is CASSVGGLAGDEQFF.

The rearrangement joins TRBV5-1 to TRBJ1-1; D is undetermined. The CDR3 is 13 amino acids. Germline CDR1 SGHRS, CDR2 YFSETQ. Trimming left V 1 base short and J 1 base short, with 5 bases between. The DNA of the CDR3 is TGCGCCAGCAGCTTGAACAGGAACACTGAAGCTTTCTTT. This encodes CASSLNRNTEAFF.

The chain joins TRBV6-1 to TRBJ2-5; D possibly corresponds to TRBD1 (5 bases). With 3 bases removed from V and 3 bases from J, the gap between germline ends came to 11 bases. Germline V gene data show CDR1 as MNHNS and CDR2 as SASEGT. This CDR3 has 14 residues. The CDR3 nucleotides are TGTGCCAGCAGTGACACAGGCCGAAAAGAGACCCAGTACTTC. Residues: CASSDTGRKETQYF.

There are many counts of this clone. The chain combines TRBV3-1 (or the pseudogene TRBV3-2) with TRBJ1-3; D possibly corresponds to TRBD1 (6 bases). Germline V gives CDR1 LGHDT, CDR2 YNNKEL (reference sequence). Trimming took off 4 bases at V and 0 bases at J, with 13 bases between the two ends. This CDR3 region has 16 residues. The CDR3 DNA sequence: TGTGCCAGCAGCCGGACAGTTTTGAGCTCTGGAAACACCATATATTTT. Residues: CASSRTVLSSGNTIYF.

The chain couples TRBV28 to TRBJ2-7; 9 nucleotides line up with TRBD1. Germline lookup yields CDR1 MDHEN and CDR2 SYDVKM. CDR3 length equals 16 residues. V trimming: 2 bases; J trimming: 4 bases; junction bases outside the gene matches: 9. CDR3 bases: TGTGCCAGCAGTTTACCCCTAGGGACAGGGCCTTACGAGCAGTACTTC. It translates to CASSLPLGTGPYEQYF.

This clone was observed a few times. CDR3: CAWSETGLAGTDTQYF. Written as DNA, the CDR3 is TGTGCCTGGAGTGAAACCGGACTAGCGGGCACAGATACGCAGTATTTT. The V gene is TRBV30, the J gene TRBJ2-3, with 10 positions matching TRBD2. Germline CDR1 reads GTSNPN; CDR2 reads SVGIG (reference sequence). Losses at the gene ends were 1 base for V and 1 base for J; bases not matched to a gene: 5. The CDR3 spans 16 residues.